This T cell receptor beta chain was observed in a study of ipilimumab plus nivolumab after autologous stem cell transplantation. Study information: Patients received a median of roughly 5 ipilimumab and eight or nine nivolumab doses. Broader study findings: Per the authors, repertoire, Treg and microbiota data justify further study.

Patients got ipilimumab 1 mg/kg beginning 14 to 28 days post-transplant. Dosing: nivolumab 3 mg/kg IV, weeks 1, 4, 7, 10, then every two weeks to week 26. This clone was seen once. The antigen remains undetermined. Some clones are missing from TCRdb's copy, which holds only in-frame ones; the method was immunoSEQ multiplex PCR. The repertoire holds some 15,000 clones, with 80% to 90% as singletons. This TCR derives from a male donor with diffuse large B-cell lymphoma. This material consisted of PBMCs, taken in a trial of ipilimumab plus nivolumab as post-transplant consolidation.

The CDR3 DNA follows: TGTGCCAGCAGTTTAGGGAAAGGGGTAGAAACAACTGAAGCTTTCTTT. Its translation is CASSLGKGVETTEAFF. V and J are TRBV27 and TRBJ1-1, with TRBD1 as a possible D gene (5 bases). Germline CDR1 reads MNHEY; CDR2 reads SMNVEV (reference sequence). V lost 2 bases to trimming and J lost 5 bases, with 18 bases between them. There are 16 residues in the CDR3.